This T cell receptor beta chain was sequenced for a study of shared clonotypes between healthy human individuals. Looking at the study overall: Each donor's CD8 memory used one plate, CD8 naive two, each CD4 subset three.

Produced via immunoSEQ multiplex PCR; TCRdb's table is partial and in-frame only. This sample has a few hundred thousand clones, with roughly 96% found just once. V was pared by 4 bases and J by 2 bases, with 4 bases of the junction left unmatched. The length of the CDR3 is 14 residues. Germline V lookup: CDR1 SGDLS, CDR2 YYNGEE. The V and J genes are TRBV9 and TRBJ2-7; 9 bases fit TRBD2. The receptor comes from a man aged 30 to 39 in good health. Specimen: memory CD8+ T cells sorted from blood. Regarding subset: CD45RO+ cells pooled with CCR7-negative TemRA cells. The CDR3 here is CASSPSGTTYEQYF. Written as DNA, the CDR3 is TGTGCCAGCAGCCCTAGCGGGACGACCTACGAGCAGTACTTC.